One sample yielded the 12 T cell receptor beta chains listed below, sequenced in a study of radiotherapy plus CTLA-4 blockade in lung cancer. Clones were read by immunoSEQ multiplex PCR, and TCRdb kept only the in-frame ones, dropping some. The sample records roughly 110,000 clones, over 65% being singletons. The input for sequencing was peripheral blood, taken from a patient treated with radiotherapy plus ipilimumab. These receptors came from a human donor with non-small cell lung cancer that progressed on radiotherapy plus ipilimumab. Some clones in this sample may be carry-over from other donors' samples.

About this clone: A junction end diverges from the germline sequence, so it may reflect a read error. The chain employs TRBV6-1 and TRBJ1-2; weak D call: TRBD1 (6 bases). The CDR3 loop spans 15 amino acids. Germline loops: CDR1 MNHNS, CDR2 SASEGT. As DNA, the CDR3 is TGTACCAGCAGCGAAGATGGAGGGGGAGGCTATGGCTACACCTTC. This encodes CTSSEDGGGGYGYTF.

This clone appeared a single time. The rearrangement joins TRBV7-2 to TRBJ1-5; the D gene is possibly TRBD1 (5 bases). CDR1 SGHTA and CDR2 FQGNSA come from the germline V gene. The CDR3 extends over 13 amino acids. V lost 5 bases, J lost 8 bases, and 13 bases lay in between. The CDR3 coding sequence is TGTGCCAGCAGCCCGGACATATCAAAGCCCCAGCATTTT. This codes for CASSPDISKPQHF.

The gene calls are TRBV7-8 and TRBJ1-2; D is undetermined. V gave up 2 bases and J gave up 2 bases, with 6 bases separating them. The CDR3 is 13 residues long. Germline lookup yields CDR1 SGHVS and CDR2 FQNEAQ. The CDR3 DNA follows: TGTGCCAGCAGCTTATCCTCGAACTATGGCTACACCTTC. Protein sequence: CASSLSSNYGYTF.

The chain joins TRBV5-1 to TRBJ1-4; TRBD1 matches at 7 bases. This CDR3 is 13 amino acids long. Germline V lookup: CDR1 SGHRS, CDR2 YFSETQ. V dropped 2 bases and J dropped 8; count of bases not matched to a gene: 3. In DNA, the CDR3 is TGCGCCAGCAGCTTTCCAGGGGGAGAAAAACTGTTTTTT. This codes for CASSFPGGEKLFF. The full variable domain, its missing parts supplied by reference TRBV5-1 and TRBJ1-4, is KAGVTQTPRYLIKTRGQQVTLSCSPISGHRSVSWYQQTPGQGLQFLFEYFSETQRNKGNFPGRFSGRQFSNSRSEMNVSTLELGDSALYLCASSFPGGEKLFFGSGTQLSVL.

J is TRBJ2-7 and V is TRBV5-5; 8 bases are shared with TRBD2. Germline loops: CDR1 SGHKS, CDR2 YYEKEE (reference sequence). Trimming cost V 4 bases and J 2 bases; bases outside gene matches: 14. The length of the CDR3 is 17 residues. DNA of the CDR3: TGTGCCAGCAGCCTAGAGATTGGAGCGGGAGCTCCCTACGAGCAGTACTTC. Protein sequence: CASSLEIGAGAPYEQYF.

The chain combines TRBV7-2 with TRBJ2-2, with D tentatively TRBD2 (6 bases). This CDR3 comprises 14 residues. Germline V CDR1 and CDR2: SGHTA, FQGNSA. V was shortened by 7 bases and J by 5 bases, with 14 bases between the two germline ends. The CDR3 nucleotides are TGTGCCAGCACCCGCATCGGGGGAACCGGGGAGCTGTTTTTT. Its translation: CASTRIGGTGELFF. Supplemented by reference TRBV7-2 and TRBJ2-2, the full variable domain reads GAGVSQSPSNKVTEKGKDVELRCDPISGHTALYWYRQSLGQGLEFLIYFQGNSAPDKSGLPSDRFSAERTGGSVSTLTIQRTQQEDSAVYLCASTRIGGTGELFFGEGSRLTVL.

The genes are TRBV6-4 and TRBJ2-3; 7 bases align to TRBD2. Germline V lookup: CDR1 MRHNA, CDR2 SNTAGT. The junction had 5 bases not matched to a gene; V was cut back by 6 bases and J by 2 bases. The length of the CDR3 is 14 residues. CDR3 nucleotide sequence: TGTGCCAGCAGCCAGCGGGACCTCACAGATACGCAGTATTTT. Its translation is CASSQRDLTDTQYF.

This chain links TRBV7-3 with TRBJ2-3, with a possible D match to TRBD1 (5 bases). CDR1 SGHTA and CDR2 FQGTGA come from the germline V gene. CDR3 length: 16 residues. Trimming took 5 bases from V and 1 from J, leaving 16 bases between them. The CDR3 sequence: CASSLGQLGRTDTQYF. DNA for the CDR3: TGTGCCAGCAGCCTCGGGCAGTTGGGGCGCACAGATACGCAGTATTTT.

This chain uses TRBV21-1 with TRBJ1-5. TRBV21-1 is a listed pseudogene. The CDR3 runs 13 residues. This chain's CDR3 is CASQRRVNQPQHF. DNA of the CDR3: TGTGCCAGCCAGAGGAGGGTGAATCAGCCCCAGCATTTT.

The CDR3 here is CASKEDRNQPQHF. The DNA of the CDR3 is TGTGCCAGCAAGGAGGACAGAAATCAGCCCCAGCATTTT. This chain links TRBV2 with TRBJ1-5; tentative D call: TRBD1 (6 bases). This CDR3 is built from 13 residues. The germline CDR1 and CDR2 sequences are SNHLY and FYNNEI. V was cut by 7 bases and J by 4 bases, with 11 bases left in between. Supplemented by reference TRBV2 and TRBJ1-5, the full variable domain reads EPEVTQTPSHQVTQMGQEVILRCVPISNHLYFYWYRQILGQKVEFLVSFYNNEISEKSEIFDDQFSVERPDGSNFTLKIRSTKLEDSAMYFCASKEDRNQPQHFGDGTRLSIL.

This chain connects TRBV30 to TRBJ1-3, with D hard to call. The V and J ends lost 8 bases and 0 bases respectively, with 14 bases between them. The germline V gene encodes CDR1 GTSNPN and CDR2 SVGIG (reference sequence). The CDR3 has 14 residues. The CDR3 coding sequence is TGTGCCGCCGATACCTCCAACTCTGGAAACACCATATATTTT. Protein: CAADTSNSGNTIYF.

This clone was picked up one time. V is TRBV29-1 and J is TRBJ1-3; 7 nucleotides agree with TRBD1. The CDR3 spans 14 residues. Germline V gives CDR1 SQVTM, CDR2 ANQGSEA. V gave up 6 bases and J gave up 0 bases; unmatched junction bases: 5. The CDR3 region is CSVAGTVSGNTIYF. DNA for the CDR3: TGCAGCGTGGCCGGGACAGTCTCTGGAAACACCATATATTTT.